This TCR beta chain is from a study of blood T cell repertoires in COVID-19. Looking at the study overall: The samples span acute and convalescent COVID-19 from the United States, Italy and Spain.

Repertoires were generated with immunoSEQ multiplex PCR, while TCRdb's copy carries only in-frame clones and drops some. Among around 200,000 clones, roughly nine tenths were seen once, and the ten largest hold approximately 1%. The CDR3 runs 16 residues. V was clipped by 8 bases and J by 4 bases; unmatched bases: 12. The V gene's germline CDR1 is MDHEN and CDR2 SYDVKM. The chain links TRBV28 to TRBJ1-5, with 9 bases identical to TRBD1. What was sequenced was peripheral blood. The source is a man younger than 40 with acute or convalescent COVID-19. CDR3 amino acids: CASCHLRTGANQPQHF. In DNA, the CDR3 is TGTGCCAGCTGCCACTTGAGGACAGGGGCAAATCAGCCCCAGCATTTT.